Below are 20 T cell receptor beta chains sequenced from a single sample in a study of blood T cell repertoires in COVID-19. Here immunoSEQ multiplex PCR was the method, and the copy in TCRdb shows in-frame clones only, minus some. The sample gives just under 300,000 clones, around nine tenths of which show up once; over 1% is in the top ten. The sample consisted of peripheral blood. The receptors originated from a man in his sixties or seventies with acute or convalescent COVID-19.

J is TRBJ1-2 and V is TRBV2; 10 bases align to TRBD1. The CDR3 consists of 15 residues. Germline CDR1 is SNHLY and CDR2 is FYNNEI. V dropped 6 bases and J dropped 3; count of bases not matched to a gene: 7. DNA of the CDR3: TGTGCCAGCAGAGGACAGGGGGTGCGTGACTATGGCTACACCTTC. Its translation is CASRGQGVRDYGYTF.

This chain connects TRBV30 to TRBJ1-2; 8 bases are shared with TRBD1. Germline lookup yields CDR1 GTSNPN and CDR2 SVGIG (reference sequence). J was trimmed by 5 bases and V by 3 bases; bases with no gene match: 17. CDR3 length: 17 amino acids. In nucleotides, the CDR3 is TGTGCCTGGAGCGCCGCCAAATCAGCAGGGGGCCGTTATGGCTACACCTTC. Protein product: CAWSAAKSAGGRYGYTF.

J is TRBJ2-7 and V is TRBV10-3, with 12 bases identical to TRBD2. After removal of 5 bases from V and 6 bases from J, the junction contained 11 bases not matched to a gene. CDR1 ENHRY and CDR2 SYGVKD come from the germline V gene. The CDR3 contains 16 residues. This chain's CDR3 is CAISTGTSGRSGEQYF. Here the CDR3 DNA reads TGTGCCATCAGTACCGGGACTAGCGGGCGGTCTGGCGAGCAGTACTTC.

This chain joins TRBV2 and TRBJ2-3; D is uncertain. CDR3 length equals 14 residues. Trimming stripped 3 bases from V and 6 bases from J, with 13 bases between. Germline V gene data show CDR1 as SNHLY and CDR2 as FYNNEI. The CDR3 nucleotides are TGTGCCAGCAGTGACCGAATACACCATGATACGCAGTATTTT. Protein: CASSDRIHHDTQYF.

The chain uses TRBV7-2 and TRBJ1-3, with 7 bases matching TRBD1. V trimming: 5 bases; J trimming: 0 bases; junction bases outside the gene matches: 7. The CDR3 loop spans 16 amino acids. Germline CDR1 and CDR2: SGHTA and FQGNSA. The CDR3 DNA reads TGTGCCAGCAGCCCTCCGGGACAGCGCTCTGGAAACACCATATATTTT. Translating it yields CASSPPGQRSGNTIYF.

The chain joins TRBV7-2 to TRBJ2-3, with D perhaps TRBD1 (6 bases). V lost 5 bases to trimming and J lost 2 bases, with 17 bases between them. Germline lookup yields CDR1 SGHTA and CDR2 FQGNSA. CDR3 length equals 16 residues. CDR3 protein: CASSLMGHGPTDTQYF. The CDR3 bases are TGTGCCAGCAGCCTAATGGGACACGGACCCACAGATACGCAGTATTTT.

The genes are TRBV6-1 and TRBJ1-3; D not resolved. V lost 3 bases and J lost 8, with 11 bases in between. CDR1 and CDR2 (germline): MNHNS, SASEGT. The CDR3 contains 13 residues. CDR3 residues: CASSEVLGDTIYF. CDR3 in DNA: TGTGCCAGCAGTGAGGTGCTAGGAGACACCATATATTTT.

This chain joins TRBV9 and TRBJ2-2; TRBD2 matches at 7 bases. The CDR3 sequence is 15 residues long. Losses at the gene ends were 5 bases for V and 5 bases for J; bases not matched to a gene: 9. Germline V CDR1 and CDR2: SGDLS, YYNGEE. The CDR3 region has the DNA TGTGCCAGCAGTAGGCAGGGCGGGAGAACCGGGGAGCTGTTTTTT. Translating it yields CASSRQGGRTGELFF.

The gene calls are TRBV5-1 and TRBJ2-7; 8 positions match TRBD1. This CDR3 has 14 amino acids. Germline V gives CDR1 SGHRS, CDR2 YFSETQ. The V and J ends lost 5 bases and 5 bases, in that order; junction bases with no gene match: 9. CDR3 sequence: CASSKTGAGDEQYF. As DNA, the CDR3 is TGCGCCAGCAGTAAGACAGGGGCCGGGGACGAGCAGTACTTC.

The chain is built from TRBV30 and TRBJ1-5, with 10 bases matching TRBD1. The CDR3 consists of 16 residues. CDR1 and CDR2 (germline): GTSNPN, SVGIG (reference sequence). J was trimmed by 6 bases and V by 0 bases; bases with no gene match: 8. CDR3 residues: CAWSVSGQGLLQPQHF. CDR3 in DNA: TGTGCCTGGAGTGTTTCGGGACAGGGGTTGCTTCAGCCCCAGCATTTT. Full variable domain (remainder filled in from reference TRBV30 and TRBJ1-5): SQTIHQWPATLVQPVGSPLSLECTVEGTSNPNLYWYRQAAGRGLQLLFYSVGIGQISSEVPQNLSASRPQDRQFILSSKKLLLSDSGFYLCAWSVSGQGLLQPQHFGDGTRLSIL.

The chain links TRBV6-5 to TRBJ1-5; 7 nucleotides agree with TRBD1. Germline V CDR1 and CDR2: MNHEY, SVGAGI. V dropped 5 bases and J dropped 6; count of bases not matched to a gene: 4. CDR3 length: 13 amino acids. The CDR3 is CASSRQGPQPQHF. The CDR3, as DNA: TGTGCCAGCAGTAGACAGGGACCTCAGCCCCAGCATTTT.

The rearrangement joins TRBV4-3 to TRBJ1-1; 9 bases align to TRBD1. V lost 9 bases, J lost 5 bases, and 10 bases stayed unmatched. The CDR3 has 14 residues. Germline V gene data show CDR1 as LGHNA and CDR2 as YSLEER. The chain's CDR3 is CASRNRGRGTEAFF. As DNA, the CDR3 is TGCGCCAGTAGGAACAGGGGGCGAGGGACTGAAGCTTTCTTT.

This chain links TRBV11-2 with TRBJ2-7; D remains unclear. The germline gives CDR1 SGHAT, CDR2 FQNNGV. Between the trimmed V and J ends, which lost 4 bases and 9 bases, there was a span of 10 bases. CDR3 length equals 11 residues. In DNA, the CDR3 is TGTGCCAGCAGCTCCCACCTCGGGCAGTACTTC. Encoded protein: CASSSHLGQYF.

V usage is TRBV5-1 and J usage is TRBJ2-7; 9 bases agree with TRBD1. Trimming took 0 bases from V and 1 from J; bases not matched to a gene: 2. Germline CDR1 and CDR2: SGHRS and YFSETQ. The CDR3 runs to 15 residues. CDR3 DNA: TGCGCCAGCAGCTTGGGGGGACAGGGTTCCTACGAGCAGTACTTC. This encodes CASSLGGQGSYEQYF.

J is TRBJ2-3 and V is TRBV18; D not resolved. V was clipped by 5 bases and J by 9 bases, with 15 bases between them. The length of the CDR3 is 13 residues. CDR1 and CDR2 (germline): KGHSH, LQKENI. CDR3 nucleotides: TGTGCCAGCTCATCCTACCTAGAAGGAACGCAGTATTTT. Amino acids: CASSSYLEGTQYF.

The chain's CDR3 is CAWSRQGIYEQYF. Written as DNA, the CDR3 is TGTGCCTGGAGTCGACAGGGAATCTACGAGCAGTACTTC. V and J are TRBV30 and TRBJ2-7; TRBD1 matches at 7 bases. The V segment lost 2 bases and the J segment 3 bases; nucleotides outside the gene matches: 4. This CDR3 has 13 amino acids. Germline V gene lookup returns CDR1 GTSNPN and CDR2 SVGIG (reference sequence).

This chain connects TRBV7-9 to TRBJ1-6, with D unclear. The germline gives CDR1 SEHNR, CDR2 FQNEAQ (reference sequence). CDR3 length: 18 residues. Trimming stripped 5 bases from V and 10 bases from J, with 27 bases between. DNA of the CDR3: TGTGCCAGCAGCCGCGAACTAAAAGACTGGGTCGACGGCTCACCCCTCCACTTT. This codes for CASSRELKDWVDGSPLHF.

The count of this clone is one. The CDR3 sequence: CASSLRKNYEQYF. The DNA for the CDR3 is TGTGCCAGCAGCTTGAGGAAAAACTACGAGCAGTACTTC. This sequence joins TRBV7-2 and TRBJ2-7; D is uncertain. The CDR3 runs 13 residues. Germline CDR1 reads SGHTA; CDR2 reads FQGNSA. V was pared by 3 bases and J by 3 bases, with 9 bases between.

The gene calls are TRBV5-1 and TRBJ1-1; D is uncertain. The CDR3 totals 14 residues. CDR1 is SGHRS, CDR2 YFSETQ, per germline. Trimming stripped 1 base from V and 2 bases from J, with 9 bases between. The CDR3 coding sequence is TGCGCCAGCAGCTTGAGTCTATCAAACACTGAAGCTTTCTTT. This encodes CASSLSLSNTEAFF. The full variable domain, in which reference TRBV5-1 and TRBJ1-1 provide the parts outside the CDR3, is KAGVTQTPRYLIKTRGQQVTLSCSPISGHRSVSWYQQTPGQGLQFLFEYFSETQRNKGNFPGRFSGRQFSNSRSEMNVSTLELGDSALYLCASSLSLSNTEAFFGQGTRLTVV.

This clone was observed once. The V call is TRBV11-2, the J call TRBJ2-2; TRBD2 matches at 13 bases. There are 18 residues in the CDR3. Germline lookup yields CDR1 SGHAT and CDR2 FQNNGV. V lost 7 bases, J lost 6 bases, and 14 bases stayed unmatched. For the CDR3, the DNA is TGTGCCAGCAACCCATGGGCCGGGACTAGCGGGAAAGCCGGGGAGCTGTTTTTT. Amino acid sequence: CASNPWAGTSGKAGELFF. The full variable domain, in which reference TRBV11-2 and TRBJ2-2 provide the parts outside the CDR3, is EAGVAQSPRYKIIEKRQSVAFWCNPISGHATLYWYQQILGQGPKLLIQFQNNGVVDDSQLPKDRFSAERLKGVDSTLKIQPAKLEDSAVYLCASNPWAGTSGKAGELFFGEGSRLTVL.